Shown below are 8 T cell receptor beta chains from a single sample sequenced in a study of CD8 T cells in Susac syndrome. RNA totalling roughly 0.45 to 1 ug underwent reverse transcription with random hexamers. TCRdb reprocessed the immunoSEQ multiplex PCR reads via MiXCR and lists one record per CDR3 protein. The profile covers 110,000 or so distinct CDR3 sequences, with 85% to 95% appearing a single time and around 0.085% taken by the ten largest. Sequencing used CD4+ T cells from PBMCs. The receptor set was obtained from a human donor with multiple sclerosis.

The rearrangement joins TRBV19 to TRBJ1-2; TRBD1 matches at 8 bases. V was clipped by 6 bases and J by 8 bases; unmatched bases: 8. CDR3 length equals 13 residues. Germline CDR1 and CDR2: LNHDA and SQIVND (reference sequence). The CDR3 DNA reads TGTGCCAGTAGGAAGGAGGACAGGGCCGGCTACACCTTC. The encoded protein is CASRKEDRAGYTF.

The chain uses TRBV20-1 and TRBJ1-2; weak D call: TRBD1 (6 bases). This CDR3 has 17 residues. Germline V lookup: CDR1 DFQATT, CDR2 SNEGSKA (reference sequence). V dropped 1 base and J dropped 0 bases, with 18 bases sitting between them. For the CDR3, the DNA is TGCAGTGCTAGAGTGGTGCCCGGACAGCCGTCTAACTATGGCTACACCTTC. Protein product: CSARVVPGQPSNYGYTF.

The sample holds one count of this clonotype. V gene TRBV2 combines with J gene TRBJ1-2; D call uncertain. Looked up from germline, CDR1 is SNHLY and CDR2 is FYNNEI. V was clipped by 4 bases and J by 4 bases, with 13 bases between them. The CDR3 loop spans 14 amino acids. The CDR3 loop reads CASSGEAAGYGYTF. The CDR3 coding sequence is TGTGCCAGCAGTGGCGAAGCGGCTGGCTATGGCTACACCTTC.

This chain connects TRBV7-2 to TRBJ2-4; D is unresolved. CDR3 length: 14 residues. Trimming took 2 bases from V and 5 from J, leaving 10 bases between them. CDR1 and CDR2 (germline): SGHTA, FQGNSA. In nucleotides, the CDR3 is TGTGCCAGCAGCTTATCGATATCGGAAAACATTCAGTACTTC. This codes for CASSLSISENIQYF.

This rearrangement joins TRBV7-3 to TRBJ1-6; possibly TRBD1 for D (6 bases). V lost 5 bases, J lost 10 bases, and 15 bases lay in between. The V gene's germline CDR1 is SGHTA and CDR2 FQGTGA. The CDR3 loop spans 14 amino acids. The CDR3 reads CASSPNRERSPLHF. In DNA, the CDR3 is TGTGCCAGCAGCCCTAACAGGGAGCGCTCACCCCTCCACTTT.

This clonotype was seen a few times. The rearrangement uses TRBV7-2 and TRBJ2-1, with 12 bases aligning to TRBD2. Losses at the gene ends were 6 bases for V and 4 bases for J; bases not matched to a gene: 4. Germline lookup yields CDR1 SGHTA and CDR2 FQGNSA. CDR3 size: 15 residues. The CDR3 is CASSLAGGIYNEQFF. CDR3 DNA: TGTGCCAGCAGTCTAGCGGGGGGGATATACAATGAGCAGTTCTTC.

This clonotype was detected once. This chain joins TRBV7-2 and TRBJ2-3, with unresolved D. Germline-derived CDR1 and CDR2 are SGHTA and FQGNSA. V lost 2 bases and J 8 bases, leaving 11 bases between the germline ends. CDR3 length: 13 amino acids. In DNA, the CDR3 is TGTGCCAGCAGCTTACCGGTAGTTAGTACGCAGTATTTT. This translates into CASSLPVVSTQYF.

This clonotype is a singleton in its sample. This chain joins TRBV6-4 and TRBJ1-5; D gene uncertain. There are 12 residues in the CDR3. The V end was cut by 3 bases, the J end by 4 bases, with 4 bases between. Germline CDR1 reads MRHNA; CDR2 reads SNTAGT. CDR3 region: CASSETNQPQHF. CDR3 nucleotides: TGTGCCAGCAGTGAGACAAATCAGCCCCAGCATTTT.